This passage covers 29 T cell receptor beta chains from one sample sequenced in a study of blood T cells in healthy people across ages. The use of a sample-barcoded 5' primer and a J-beta primer mix characterized a second PCR of about 7 to 12 cycles. One entry per CDR3 protein, called by TCRdb with MiXCR from the 5' RACE reads. The sample gives about 730,000 distinct CDR3 sequences, approximately 39% of which show up once; 20% to 25% is in the top ten. Sequenced input: blood. The origin of the receptors is a woman in her fifties or sixties in good health.

Comments on this clonotype: The junction departs from germline at one end; a sequencing error may be responsible. V and J are TRBV7-2 and TRBJ2-6; TRBD1 might be the D (5 bases). The CDR3 consists of 15 residues. Germline CDR1 reads SGHTA; CDR2 reads FQGNSA. The CDR3: CASSLWSSGASVLTF. CDR3 bases: TGTGCCAGCAGCTTATGGAGCTCTGGGGCCAGCGTCCTGACTTTC.

This clonotype was seen ten or more times. The V and J genes are TRBV14 and TRBJ2-6; 12 positions agree with TRBD2. V lost 2 bases to trimming and J lost 0 bases; unmatched junction nucleotides: 8. The CDR3 is 20 amino acids. CDR1 is SGHDN, CDR2 FVKESK, per germline. The chain's CDR3 is CASSQRRPGLAGSGANVLTF. For the CDR3, the DNA is TGTGCCAGCAGCCAAAGACGTCCGGGACTAGCGGGCTCTGGGGCCAACGTCCTGACTTTC.

This clonotype was observed a few times. This chain links TRBV19 with TRBJ2-3; a possible D gene is TRBD1 (6 bases). Deletions cut 2 bases from V and 0 bases from J, with 15 bases between. CDR3 length: 17 amino acids. Germline V lookup: CDR1 LNHDA, CDR2 SQIVND (reference sequence). CDR3 region: CASSILTGTRSTDTQYF. The CDR3 DNA reads as TGTGCCAGTAGTATATTGACCGGGACAAGAAGCACAGATACGCAGTATTTT. Looking up the rest from reference TRBV19 and TRBJ2-3 gives the full variable domain: DGGITQSPKYLFRKEGQNVTLSCEQNLNHDAMYWYRQDPGQGLRLIYYSQIVNDFQKGDIAEGYSVSREKKESFPLTVTSAQKNPTAFYLCASSILTGTRSTDTQYFGPGTRLTVL.

The chain carries TRBV12-3 or TRBV12-4 and TRBJ2-3, with D possibly matching TRBD2 (5 bases). This CDR3 comprises 13 residues. V lost 7 bases and J 4 bases, leaving 12 bases between the germline ends. The CDR3 DNA is TGTGCCAGCACCCTGACTACGGCAGATACGCAGTATTTT. Protein product: CASTLTTADTQYF.

This clonotype appeared a few times. The chain joins TRBV20-1 to TRBJ2-1, with 9 bases fitting TRBD2. J gave up 2 bases and V 1 base, and 6 bases lay outside the gene matches. This CDR3 contains 16 residues. Per the germline V gene, CDR1 is DFQATT and CDR2 is SNEGSKA (reference sequence). As DNA, the CDR3 is TGCAGTGCTAGAGCGCGCGGGAGGGTAACCTACAATGAGCAGTTCTTC. Its translation is CSARARGRVTYNEQFF.

This clonotype has a handful of counts. The chain carries TRBV9 and TRBJ1-4, with D possibly being TRBD1 (5 bases). The CDR3 extends over 16 amino acids. V was pared by 0 bases and J by 0 bases, with 9 bases between. Germline-derived CDR1 and CDR2 are SGDLS and YYNGEE. The CDR3 protein is CASSVGMGPTNEKLFF. CDR3 nucleotide sequence: TGTGCCAGCAGCGTAGGAATGGGGCCAACTAATGAAAAACTGTTTTTT.

The chain combines TRBV29-1 with TRBJ2-1; 8 bases are shared with TRBD1. The CDR3 covers 13 residues. J was trimmed by 8 bases and V by 3 bases; bases with no gene match: 6. Germline CDR1 and CDR2: SQVTM and ANQGSEA. CDR3 coding DNA: TGCAGCGTTGATAGACAGGGGTCATATGAGCAGTTCTTC. It translates to CSVDRQGSYEQFF.

In its sample, this clonotype was seen many times. This sequence joins TRBV7-3 and TRBJ2-1; D possibly corresponds to TRBD2 (6 bases). Germline CDR1 and CDR2: SGHTA and FQGTGA. V was pared by 0 bases and J by 2 bases, with 8 bases between. CDR3 length: 15 amino acids. CDR3 bases: TGTGCCAGCAGCTTAACTAGCGGCGCCTACAATGAGCAGTTCTTC. Amino acids: CASSLTSGAYNEQFF. The complete variable domain, with remaining parts taken from reference TRBV7-3 and TRBJ2-1, reads GAGVSQTPSNKVTEKGKYVELRCDPISGHTALYWYRQSLGQGPEFLIYFQGTGAADDSGLPNDRFFAVRPEGSVSTLKIQRTERGDSAVYLCASSLTSGAYNEQFFGPGTRLTVL.

The chain combines TRBV15 with TRBJ1-2, with D possibly matching TRBD1 (5 bases). Germline CDR1 reads LNHNV; CDR2 reads YYDKDF (reference sequence). There are 13 residues in the CDR3. Trimming took off 5 bases at V and 5 bases at J, with 12 bases between the two ends. CDR3 coding DNA: TGTGCCACCAGCCGGGGCGCCGCTTATGGCTACACCTTC. It is translated as CATSRGAAYGYTF. Supplemented by reference TRBV15 and TRBJ1-2, the full variable domain reads DAMVIQNPRYQVTQFGKPVTLSCSQTLNHNVMYWYQQKSSQAPKLLFHYYDKDFNNEADTPDNFQSRRPNTSFCFLDIRSPGLGDTAMYLCATSRGAAYGYTFGSGTRLTVV.

This clonotype has only a few counts. CDR3 sequence reads: CSARDIEYLADTQYF. CDR3 DNA: TGCAGTGCTAGGGACATAGAGTACTTGGCAGATACGCAGTATTTT. This rearrangement joins TRBV20-1 to TRBJ2-3; tentative D call: TRBD1 (5 bases). Trimming removed 3 bases from V and 4 bases from J, with 17 bases in between. From germline, CDR1 is DFQATT and CDR2 SNEGSKA (reference sequence). The CDR3 contains 15 residues.

This clonotype was seen a handful of times. The rearrangement joins TRBV7-3 to TRBJ2-6, with 11 bases identical to TRBD1. The ends lost 2 bases at V and 2 bases at J; junction bases unmatched: 2. CDR3 length: 17 residues. Germline-derived CDR1 and CDR2 are SGHTA and FQGTGA. CDR3 in amino acids: CASSLWTGGTGANVLTF. The CDR3 region has the DNA TGTGCCAGCAGCTTATGGACAGGGGGCACTGGGGCCAACGTCCTGACTTTC.

On this clonotype: One base away lies a much larger clone, so this may be a sequencing read error. The chain employs TRBV10-3 and TRBJ2-5, with TRBD2 identical over 12 bases. The CDR3 contains 16 residues. Germline V CDR1 and CDR2: ENHRY, SYGVKD. The V segment lost 5 bases and the J segment 5 bases; nucleotides outside the gene matches: 9. The chain's CDR3 is CAISTPSGRAWETQYF. The CDR3 bases are TGTGCCATCAGTACCCCTAGCGGGAGGGCCTGGGAGACCCAGTACTTC.

Worth noting for this clonotype: One end of the junction varies from germline; a read error may be responsible. The CDR3 nucleotides read TGTGCCAGCAGAGTGAGTGAGGGCACGGATACGCAGTATTTT. The encoded protein is CASRVSEGTDTQYF. The J gene is TRBJ2-3, the V gene TRBV12-3 or TRBV12-4, with D possibly being TRBD2 (5 bases). This CDR3 region has 14 residues.

Note on this clonotype: Its ends do not fully match the called genes, so a read error is possible. The chain is built from TRBV7-7 and TRBJ2-1; TRBD2 aligns across 14 bases. The CDR3 runs to 17 residues. Per germline, CDR1 SSHAT and CDR2 FNYEAQ (reference sequence). CDR3 in DNA: TGTGCTAGCAGCGGGACTAGCGGGAGTTCATCCTACAATGAGCAGTTCTTC. Its translation: CASSGTSGSSSYNEQFF.

V gene TRBV5-5 combines with J gene TRBJ2-1; TRBD2 is a possible D gene (6 bases). The germline V and J ends were trimmed by 1 base and 9 bases, with 14 bases remaining between them. Germline V gene data show CDR1 as SGHKS and CDR2 as YYEKEE (reference sequence). This CDR3 has 14 residues. The CDR3, as DNA: TGTGCCAGCAGCTTGCGCGGGATAGGGAGTGAGCAGTTCTTC. This codes for CASSLRGIGSEQFF.

This chain joins TRBV6-5 and TRBJ2-3, with D hard to call. Germline CDR1 and CDR2: MNHEY and SVGAGI. The CDR3 has 14 amino acids. The ends were cut back, 7 bases at V and 3 bases at J, with 14 bases in the middle. CDR3 nucleotides: TGTGCCAGCATTCCGGACCTGAGGACAGATACGCAGTATTTT. Protein sequence: CASIPDLRTDTQYF.

The chain links TRBV12-3 or TRBV12-4 to TRBJ1-1; no definite D call. This CDR3 spans 12 amino acids. Trimming removed 1 base from V and 2 bases from J, with 2 bases in between. CDR3 DNA: TGTGCCAGCAGTTTAGATAACACTGAAGCTTTCTTT. Its translation: CASSLDNTEAFF.

For this clonotype: A much larger clone lies one base from this, so it may be a read error. The chain recombines TRBV10-3 with TRBJ2-1, with 8 bases matching TRBD1. After removal of 8 bases from V and 3 bases from J, the junction contained 9 bases not matched to a gene. CDR1 is ENHRY and CDR2 is SYGVKD in the germline V gene. The CDR3 spans 15 residues. The DNA of the CDR3 is TGTGCCATCGGAGACGACAGGGGAAGCTACAATGAGCAGTTCTTC. It encodes CAIGDDRGSYNEQFF.

V is TRBV20-1 and J is TRBJ2-3, with D tentatively TRBD1 or TRBD2 (5 bases each). CDR1 and CDR2 from the germline V gene are DFQATT and SNEGSKA (reference sequence). This CDR3 comprises 15 residues. Trimming stripped 0 bases from V and 2 bases from J, with 12 bases between. The DNA of the CDR3 is TGCAGTGCTAGAGAGGTGGGGGTTACCACAGATACGCAGTATTTT. Translating gives CSAREVGVTTDTQYF.

The CDR3 DNA sequence: TGTGCCAGCAGTGAAGTGAGGGCCCAAGAGACCCAGTACTTC. Amino acids: CASSEVRAQETQYF. This chain uses TRBV25-1 with TRBJ2-5, with D perhaps matching TRBD2 (5 bases). In germline, CDR1 is MGHDK, CDR2 SYGVNS. Trimming pared 2 bases from V and 1 base from J, leaving 8 bases between. The CDR3 covers 14 residues.

V is TRBV9 and J is TRBJ2-3, with TRBD2 identical over 10 bases. The CDR3 runs 16 residues. V was pared by 0 bases and J by 2 bases, with 3 bases of the junction left unmatched. Looked up from germline, CDR1 is SGDLS and CDR2 is YYNGEE. The CDR3 coding sequence is TGTGCCAGCAGCGTAGGAGCGGGAGGGGACACAGATACGCAGTATTTT. It codes for CASSVGAGGDTDTQYF. Supplemented by reference TRBV9 and TRBJ2-3, the full variable domain reads DSGVTQTPKHLITATGQRVTLRCSPRSGDLSVYWYQQSLDQGLQFLIQYYNGEERAKGNILERFSAQQFPDLHSELNLSSLELGDSALYFCASSVGAGGDTDTQYFGPGTRLTVL.

The V call is TRBV7-8, the J call TRBJ2-3, with TRBD1 identical over 7 bases. The junction had 7 bases not matched to a gene; V was cut back by 1 base and J by 0 bases. The CDR3 is 17 amino acids. Germline lookup yields CDR1 SGHVS and CDR2 FQNEAQ. CDR3 residues: CASSLGIGDRSTDTQYF. The CDR3 nucleotides read TGTGCCAGCAGCTTAGGTATCGGGGACAGAAGCACAGATACGCAGTATTTT.

Worth noting for this clonotype: A much larger clonotype is one base distant, so this may be a read error. The chain joins TRBV9 to TRBJ2-3; 8 bases are shared with TRBD2. The CDR3 consists of 16 residues. V gave up 10 bases and J gave up 4 bases; unmatched junction bases: 17. The germline V gene encodes CDR1 SGDLS and CDR2 YYNGEE. The CDR3 nucleotides read TGTGCCGGCGCCAGGACCAGCGGGGGATTGGCAGATACGCAGTATTTT. Translation: CAGARTSGGLADTQYF.

This chain links TRBV27 with TRBJ2-7, with D possibly being TRBD1 or TRBD2 (5 bases each). The CDR3 runs 15 residues. The germline V gene has CDR1 MNHEY and CDR2 SMNVEV (reference sequence). V lost 5 bases, J lost 2 bases, and 16 bases lay in between. CDR3 in amino acids: CASSGGPDLTYEQYF. The CDR3 region has the DNA TGTGCCAGCAGTGGGGGTCCGGACTTAACCTACGAGCAGTACTTC.

The chain uses TRBV6-2 or TRBV6-3 and TRBJ2-1; tentative D call: TRBD2 (6 bases). The CDR3 runs 13 residues. The germline gives CDR1 MNHEY, CDR2 SVGEGT. V lost 7 bases and J lost 3, with 10 bases in between. For the CDR3, the DNA is TGTGCCAGCATGGCGGGGATCTACAATGAGCAGTTCTTC. It yields the protein CASMAGIYNEQFF.

As to this clonotype: A much more abundant neighbour one base away suggests this may be a read error. The CDR3 DNA sequence: TGTGCCATCAGGCGCAGGGGGCCCAATGAGCAGTACTTC. Translating it yields CAIRRRGPNEQYF. The chain is built from TRBV10-3 and TRBJ2-1, with 8 bases fitting TRBD1. The J call may be incorrect, as the DNA end agrees better with TRBJ2-7. The CDR3 length is 13 residues. Germline-derived CDR1 and CDR2 are ENHRY and SYGVKD.

The genes are TRBV7-9 and TRBJ1-5; possible D gene TRBD1, 5 bases. With 5 bases removed from V and 6 bases from J, the gap between germline ends came to 17 bases. Germline V gene lookup returns CDR1 SEHNR and CDR2 FQNEAQ (reference sequence). The CDR3 loop spans 15 amino acids. DNA of the CDR3: TGTGCCAGCAGCGTCGGCGGGTCGGGGGGTCAGCCCCAGCATTTT. This sequence encodes CASSVGGSGGQPQHF.

The chain combines TRBV20-1 with TRBJ2-7, with a possible D match to TRBD1 (6 bases). V was cut by 6 bases and J by 5 bases, with 20 bases left in between. The CDR3 contains 14 residues. CDR1 and CDR2 from the germline V gene are DFQATT and SNEGSKA (reference sequence). The CDR3, as DNA: TGCAGTGCCCCACAGGGTGGACAGACCCACGAGCAGTACTTC. It specifies CSAPQGGQTHEQYF.

This clonotype appeared a few times. V usage is TRBV6-5 and J usage is TRBJ2-5; the D is unclear. The CDR3 length is 16 residues. CDR1 is MNHEY and CDR2 is SVGAGI in the germline V gene. V was trimmed by 0 bases and J by 5 bases, leaving 16 bases between them. Here the CDR3 DNA reads TGTGCCAGCAGTTACTCGGGATCCCCGGTCATCGAGACCCAGTACTTC. This gives the protein CASSYSGSPVIETQYF.